This is a list of T cell receptor beta chains from one sample in a study of regulatory T cells in long-lasting Graves disease. TCRdb ran MiXCR on the multiplex PCR reads and lists one entry per CDR3 protein. The sample shows 450,000 or so distinct CDR3 sequences, around 20% of them seen only once. Sequenced material: peripheral blood mononuclear cells (PBMCs), taken when the disease was refractory, from a patient treated with antithyroid drugs. Source of these receptors: a female donor with Graves disease. The CDR3 runs from the conserved cysteine through the conserved F or W. The order of the fields is D gene, V gene, clone size, J gene, CDR3 protein, CDR3 DNA. A D gene is named only where the DNA matches it firmly. The size entry is marked missing in some rows and otherwise reads once, few, many or a size class.

-	TRBV7-2	-	TRBJ2-5	CASSFDAETQYF	TGTGCCAGCAGCTTCGACGCAGAGACCCAGTACTTC
-	TRBV4-1	few	TRBJ1-2	CASSQRTGNYGYTF	TGCGCCAGCAGCCAAAGGACGGGGAACTATGGCTACACCTTC
TRBD1	TRBV18	many	TRBJ1-2	CASSPPLTGFYGYTF	TGTGCCAGCTCACCACCCTTGACAGGGTTCTATGGCTACACCTTC
-	TRBV19	-	TRBJ1-5	CATGYWRAASNQPQHF	TGTGCCACCGGATACTGGAGAGCGGCTAGCAATCAGCCCCAGCATTTT
TRBD1	TRBV28	many	TRBJ2-7	CASSLYPQGNEQYF	TGTGCCAGCAGTTTATATCCACAGGGGAACGAGCAGTACTTC
-	TRBV5-1	-	TRBJ1-1	CASSWGSVNTEAFF	TGCGCCAGCAGCTGGGGGTCTGTGAACACTGAAGCTTTCTTT
-	TRBV6-1	many	TRBJ1-6	CASSEAPKSPLHF	TGTGCCAGCAGTGAAGCCCCAAAATCACCCCTCCACTTT
-	TRBV6-1	many	TRBJ1-2	CAAARPGSYGYTF	TGTGCCGCCGCCCGACCTGGGAGCTATGGCTACACCTTC
TRBD1	TRBV5-1	-	TRBJ1-1	CASSSYTGAEAFF	TGCGCCAGCAGCTCATATACAGGGGCTGAAGCTTTCTTT
TRBD1	TRBV12-3/TRBV12-4	many	TRBJ2-5	CASRSRDRVTETQYF	TGTGCCAGCAGGTCCCGGGACAGGGTCACAGAGACCCAGTACTTC
-	TRBV28	many	TRBJ1-4	CASSSPPGTNDNEKLFF	TGTGCCAGCAGTTCGCCCCCCGGGACAAACGATAATGAAAAACTGTTTTTT
-	TRBV19	many	TRBJ2-2	CAIQQGDGELFF	TGTGCCATCCAACAGGGCGACGGGGAGCTGTTTTTT
TRBD1	TRBV30	-	TRBJ1-4	CAWSARTGGYLVEKLFF	TGTGCCTGGAGTGCCCGGACAGGGGGCTATTTAGTTGAAAAACTGTTTTTT
-	TRBV28	many	TRBJ2-7	CASSAALSYEQYF	TGTGCCAGCAGCGCCGCCCTCTCCTACGAGCAGTACTTC
TRBD1	TRBV12-3/TRBV12-4	many	TRBJ1-2	CASSDREDYGYTF	TGTGCCAGCAGCGACAGGGAGGACTATGGCTACACCTTC
TRBD1	TRBV28	-	TRBJ1-4	CANSFLRGPTNEKLFF	TGTGCCAACAGTTTTTTGAGGGGGCCGACTAATGAAAAACTGTTTTTT
TRBD2	TRBV28	-	TRBJ2-7	CASSLAGGSVYEQYF	TGTGCCAGCAGTCTAGCGGGAGGATCCGTATACGAGCAGTACTTC
-	TRBV27	-	TRBJ1-6	CASSFQGQPPLHF	TGTGCCAGCAGTTTTCAGGGCCAACCACCCCTCCACTTT
TRBD1	TRBV28	many	TRBJ2-7	CASSSSLGTGTYEQYF	TGTGCCAGCAGTTCCTCACTCGGGACAGGTACCTACGAGCAGTACTTC
TRBD2	TRBV4-1	-	TRBJ2-6	CASGQVILAGGPGANVLTF	TGCGCCAGCGGCCAAGTCATTCTAGCGGGAGGGCCTGGGGCCAACGTCCTGACTTTC
-	TRBV6-1	few	TRBJ2-7	CASSPLSTIAAYEQYF	TGTGCCAGCAGTCCCCTTTCGACTATTGCAGCTTACGAGCAGTACTTC
TRBD1	TRBV20-1	many	TRBJ2-7	CSASLDRLYEQYF	TGCAGTGCTAGCCTGGACAGGTTGTACGAGCAGTACTTC
-	TRBV18	-	TRBJ2-7	CASSLSDTTVVNEQYF	TGTGCCAGCTCACTGTCCGACACGACCGTTGTGAACGAGCAGTACTTC
TRBD1	TRBV20-1	many	TRBJ2-5	CSALARQGAQETQYF	TGCAGTGCCTTAGCTCGACAGGGGGCACAGGAGACCCAGTACTTC
-	TRBV20-1	many	TRBJ1-2	CSARDPAGPDYGYTF	TGCAGTGCTAGAGATCCGGCAGGACCAGACTATGGCTACACCTTC
-	TRBV5-1	-	TRBJ1-1	CASSVDGAGGTEAFF	TGCGCCAGCAGCGTTGATGGGGCGGGGGGCACTGAAGCTTTCTTT
-	TRBV20-1	-	TRBJ2-3	CSAPRSTDTQYF	TGCAGTGCTCCACGTTCCACAGATACGCAGTATTTT
-	TRBV28	many	TRBJ1-1	CASSLRGRTEAFF	TGTGCCAGCAGTTTAAGGGGAAGGACTGAAGCTTTCTTT
-	TRBV2	many	TRBJ1-2	CASSDRRGLDYGYTF	TGTGCCAGCAGTGATAGAAGGGGTTTGGACTATGGCTACACCTTC
TRBD2	TRBV7-3	many	TRBJ2-7	CASSPGLGSKYEQYF	TGTGCCAGCAGCCCGGGACTAGGATCAAAGTACGAGCAGTACTTC
TRBD2	TRBV5-1	-	TRBJ2-1	CASSLDELAGNNEQFF	TGCGCCAGCAGCTTGGACGAACTAGCGGGGAACAATGAGCAGTTCTTC
-	TRBV3-1	-	TRBJ1-2	CASSPRSGPNYGYTF	TGTGCCAGCAGCCCGAGGTCTGGTCCTAACTATGGCTACACCTTC